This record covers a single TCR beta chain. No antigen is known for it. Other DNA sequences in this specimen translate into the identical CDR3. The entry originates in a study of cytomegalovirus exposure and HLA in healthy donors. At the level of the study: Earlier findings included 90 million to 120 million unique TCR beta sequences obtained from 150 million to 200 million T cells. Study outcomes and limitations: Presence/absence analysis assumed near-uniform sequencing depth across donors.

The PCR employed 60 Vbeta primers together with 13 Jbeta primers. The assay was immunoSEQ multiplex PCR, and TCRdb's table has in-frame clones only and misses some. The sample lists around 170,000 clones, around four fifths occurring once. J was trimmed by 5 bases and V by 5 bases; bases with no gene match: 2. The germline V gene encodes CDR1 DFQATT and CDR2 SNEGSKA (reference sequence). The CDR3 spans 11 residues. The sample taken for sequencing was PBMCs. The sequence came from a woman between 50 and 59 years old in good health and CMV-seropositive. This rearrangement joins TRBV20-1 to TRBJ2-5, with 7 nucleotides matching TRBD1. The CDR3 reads CSASQGETQYF. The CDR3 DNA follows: TGCAGTGCTTCACAGGGGGAGACCCAGTACTTC.